This TCR beta chain is drawn from a study of blood T cell repertoires in COVID-19. On the study more broadly: Some COVID-19 samples were acute and others convalescent; all came from the United States, Italy and Spain. PBMCs, B-cell-depleted T cells, or T cells were the source of the cDNA or gDNA that made up the material.

CDR1 is SGHKS and CDR2 is YYEKEE in the germline V gene (reference sequence). CDR3 length: 15 amino acids. With V trimmed by 0 bases and J by 4 bases, 4 bases remained unmatched. How the authors handled the data: Reference gene primer amplification gave estimated nucleated cell counts. Using immunoSEQ multiplex PCR, the repertoire was profiled, and TCRdb retains in-frame clones only, with some absent. That table supplies the V and J calls and clone size; D and trimming were determined from the DNA. The repertoire has 250,000 to 350,000 clones, about 91% of them found once; the top ten carry around 12%.

The TCR sequence derives from a woman in her sixties or seventies with acute or convalescent COVID-19. The V gene is TRBV5-5, the J gene TRBJ2-3; TRBD2 matches at 8 bases. Sequenced: peripheral blood. The CDR3 loop is CASSLVSGGADTQYF. CDR3 DNA: TGTGCCAGCAGCTTGGTATCGGGAGGGGCAGATACGCAGTATTTT.